Each of the 10 T cell receptor beta chains below was sequenced from the same sample in a study of tumor-infiltrating lymphocytes in localized non-small cell lung cancer. Clones were read by immunoSEQ multiplex PCR, and TCRdb kept only the in-frame ones, dropping some. This table has 27,000 or so clones, 80% to 90% appearing once. What was sequenced was lung tumor tissue. These receptors were collected from a human donor with non-small cell lung cancer.

V gene TRBV28 combines with J gene TRBJ1-5; the match to TRBD1 covers 10 bases. Germline CDR1 and CDR2: MDHEN and SYDVKM. Germline trimming cut 5 bases from V and 3 bases from J; bases unmatched to any gene: 7. This CDR3 contains 16 residues. The CDR3 nucleotides read TGTGCCAGCAGTCCCCGCGGGACAGGGGACAATCAGCCCCAGCATTTT. It codes for CASSPRGTGDNQPQHF. Full variable domain (rest looked up from reference TRBV28 and TRBJ1-5): DVKVTQSSRYLVKRTGEKVFLECVQDMDHENMFWYRQDPGLGLRLIYFSYDVKMKEKGDIPEGYSVSREKKERFSLILESASTNQTSMYLCASSPRGTGDNQPQHFGDGTRLSIL.

J is TRBJ2-2 and V is TRBV7-6; no clear D. CDR3 length: 15 amino acids. V shed 0 bases and J shed 1 base, with 6 bases lying between them. From germline, CDR1 is SGHVS and CDR2 FNYEAQ. CDR3 sequence reads: CASSLALGNTGELFF. CDR3 DNA sequence: TGTGCCAGCAGCTTAGCGCTCGGGAACACCGGGGAGCTGTTTTTT.

The rearrangement joins TRBV7-2 to TRBJ2-3, with no clear D. The ends were cut back, 5 bases at V and 1 base at J, with 10 bases in the middle. Germline V gene data show CDR1 as SGHTA and CDR2 as FQGNSA. This CDR3 region has 14 residues. CDR3 in amino acids: CASSQGHGTDTQYF. CDR3 in DNA: TGTGCCAGCAGCCAAGGTCACGGCACAGATACGCAGTATTTT.

The chain couples TRBV6-5 to TRBJ1-6; 9 nucleotides match TRBD1. Germline CDR1 reads MNHEY; CDR2 reads SVGAGI. V trimming: 4 bases; J trimming: 7 bases; junction bases outside the gene matches: 8. This CDR3 region has 16 residues. This CDR3 reads CASSWEQGARNSPLHF. The CDR3 nucleotides read TGTGCCAGCAGTTGGGAACAGGGGGCTCGGAATTCACCCCTCCACTTT.

V usage is TRBV7-6 and J usage is TRBJ2-7, with 8 bases that match TRBD1. V lost 5 bases to trimming and J lost 1 base; unmatched junction nucleotides: 10. This CDR3 spans 16 amino acids. The germline V gene encodes CDR1 SGHVS and CDR2 FNYEAQ. The DNA for the CDR3 is TGTGCCAGCAGCCCCTATAGCCGGACAGGGTCCTACGAGCAGTACTTC. It encodes CASSPYSRTGSYEQYF.

V is TRBV5-6 and J is TRBJ2-1; 7 bases match TRBD2. J was trimmed by 4 bases and V by 4 bases; bases with no gene match: 8. This CDR3 has 15 residues. Germline V gene sequence: CDR1 SGHDT, CDR2 YYEEEE. The DNA of the CDR3 is TGTGCCAGCAGCCAGGGTCCGGGGGGTTACAATGAGCAGTTCTTC. This translates into CASSQGPGGYNEQFF.

This clone was detected once. The CDR3 coding sequence is TGTGCCAGCAGCAATACCCAGAATCAGCCCCAGCATTTT. Its translation: CASSNTQNQPQHF. The chain is built from TRBV7-8 and TRBJ1-5; D is unresolved. The CDR3 totals 13 residues. The V gene's germline CDR1 is SGHVS and CDR2 FQNEAQ. V was trimmed by 5 bases and J by 4 bases, leaving 9 bases between them.

The chain recombines TRBV6-6 with TRBJ2-7; 10 nucleotides align to TRBD1. With V trimmed by 5 bases and J by 5 bases, 9 bases remained unmatched. Germline assignment: CDR1 MNHNY and CDR2 SVGAGI (reference sequence). The CDR3 has 15 residues. DNA of the CDR3: TGTGCCAGCAGTCCACCCGGGACAGGGGCAGACGAGCAGTACTTC. Encoded protein: CASSPPGTGADEQYF.

The V call is TRBV4-3, the J call TRBJ1-1; no definite D call. Germline values: CDR1 LGHNA, CDR2 YSLEER. The CDR3 sequence is 15 residues long. V lost 0 bases and J 0 bases, leaving 8 bases between the germline ends. This CDR3 reads CASSQDGQLNTEAFF. DNA of the CDR3: TGCGCCAGCAGCCAAGACGGCCAGTTGAACACTGAAGCTTTCTTT.

The gene calls are TRBV7-2 and TRBJ2-4, with D perhaps given as TRBD1 or TRBD2 (5 bases each). V dropped 3 bases and J dropped 5 bases, with 11 bases sitting between them. Per the germline V gene, CDR1 is SGHTA and CDR2 is FQGNSA. There are 14 residues in the CDR3. The CDR3 is CASSFNQGQNIQYF. The CDR3 region has the DNA TGTGCCAGCAGCTTTAACCAGGGACAAAACATTCAGTACTTC.